These T cell receptor beta chains were read from a single sample in a study of blood T cell repertoires in COVID-19. Clones were sequenced by immunoSEQ multiplex PCR, and TCRdb holds only the in-frame ones, with some missing. The table lists 200,000 to 250,000 clones, 87% of them singletons. The sequencing input was peripheral blood. The source is a woman younger than 35 who had recovered from COVID-19. Both conserved end residues are part of each CDR3. A D gene is named only where the DNA matches it firmly. Only some rows state a clone size, as once, few, many or a class for expanded clones.

TRBJ2-3,TRBV7-2,-,-,TGTGCCAGCAGCCTAGGGCGGCCTAGCACAGATACGCAGTATTTT,CASSLGRPSTDTQYF
TRBJ2-1,TRBV7-6,-,-,TGTGCCAGCAGCTCCGCGGGGCGGGACTTCAATGAGCAGTTCTTC,CASSSAGRDFNEQFF
TRBJ2-5,TRBV7-2,TRBD2,-,TGTGCCAGCAGCTTAGGTTTTCTAGCGGGAGGGCTCGGGGAGACCCAGTACTTC,CASSLGFLAGGLGETQYF
TRBJ2-1,TRBV14,-,-,TGTGCCAGCAGCCACCAGAAAAGCTCCTACAATGAGCAGTTCTTC,CASSHQKSSYNEQFF
TRBJ1-2,TRBV4-3,TRBD1,-,TGCGCCAGCAGCCCGGACAGGGATGATGGCTACACCTTC,CASSPDRDDGYTF
TRBJ1-3,TRBV18,TRBD1,-,TGTGCCAGCTCACCAGTGACAGGGGAAGGAGACACCATATATTTT,CASSPVTGEGDTIYF
TRBJ1-4,TRBV29-1,-,-,TGCAGCGCCCTGGGACTGGGGAGAGAAAAACTGTTTTTT,CSALGLGREKLFF
TRBJ1-5,TRBV10-3,TRBD1,once,TGTGCCATCTCAGGGACAGGGGGTGGACAGCCCCAGCATTTT,CAISGTGGGQPQHF
TRBJ2-3,TRBV24-1,-,-,TGTGCCACCAGTGCCCAGTGGGGGGGCACAGATACGCAGTATTTT,CATSAQWGGTDTQYF
TRBJ1-1,TRBV7-9,TRBD1,-,TGTGCCAGCAGCTCAAGCGACAGGGAGTTTGAAGCTTTCTTT,CASSSSDREFEAFF
TRBJ2-6,TRBV24-1,-,-,TGTGCCACCAGTGATTCAGGGGCTGGGGCCAACGTCCTGACTTTC,CATSDSGAGANVLTF
TRBJ2-3,TRBV7-2,TRBD1,-,TGTGCCAGCAGCTTATGGGGACAGGACGGGGATACGCAGTATTTT,CASSLWGQDGDTQYF
TRBJ2-1,TRBV24-1,-,few,TGTGCCACCAGTGATTTGCCAGGGAATGAGCAGTTCTTC,CATSDLPGNEQFF
TRBJ1-1,TRBV5-5,-,-,TGTGCCAGCAGCTTGGGATACTTGAACACTGAAGCTTTCTTT,CASSLGYLNTEAFF
TRBJ2-5,TRBV5-6,-,-,TGTGCCAGCACAAAAGACAGGAACCAAGAGACCCAGTACTTC,CASTKDRNQETQYF
TRBJ2-7,TRBV6-6,-,-,TGTGCCAGCAGTCCACAGAACTACGAGCAGTACTTC,CASSPQNYEQYF
TRBJ1-1,TRBV15,-,-,TGTGCCACCAGCAGAAGACAGTTGAACACTGAAGCTTTCTTT,CATSRRQLNTEAFF
TRBJ2-3,TRBV2,TRBD2,-,TGTGCCAGCAGTGGCTACCGACTAGCGGGAGGAACAGATACGCAGTATTTT,CASSGYRLAGGTDTQYF
TRBJ2-7,TRBV6-5,TRBD2,-,TGTGCCAGCAGGTCTAGCGGGAGGTCTGGTGAGGAGCAGTACTTC,CASRSSGRSGEEQYF
TRBJ2-1,TRBV27,-,-,TGTGCCAGCAGTAGGTTGGGGCCTTACAATGAGCAGTTCTTC,CASSRLGPYNEQFF
TRBJ2-5,TRBV7-7,TRBD2,-,TGTGCCAGCAGCCTCTGGACTAGCGGGATCGAAGAGACCCAGTACTTC,CASSLWTSGIEETQYF
TRBJ2-7,TRBV29-1,-,-,TGCAGCGTTGAAGAGGGCAGGGCCTACGAGCAGTACTTC,CSVEEGRAYEQYF
TRBJ2-1,TRBV2,-,-,TGTGCCAGCAGGGGGGGCAATGAGCAGTTCTTC,CASRGGNEQFF
TRBJ2-2,TRBV6-1,-,-,TGTGCCAGCAGTGAAGGCCCGGGGGACACCGGGGAGCTGTTTTTT,CASSEGPGDTGELFF
TRBJ1-4,TRBV5-1,-,-,TGCGCCAGCAGCCCACAGGAAGGTACACGCGAAAAACTGTTTTTT,CASSPQEGTREKLFF
TRBJ1-1,TRBV19,-,few,TGTGCCAGTAGTATCCCCAAGAACACTGAAGCTTTCTTT,CASSIPKNTEAFF